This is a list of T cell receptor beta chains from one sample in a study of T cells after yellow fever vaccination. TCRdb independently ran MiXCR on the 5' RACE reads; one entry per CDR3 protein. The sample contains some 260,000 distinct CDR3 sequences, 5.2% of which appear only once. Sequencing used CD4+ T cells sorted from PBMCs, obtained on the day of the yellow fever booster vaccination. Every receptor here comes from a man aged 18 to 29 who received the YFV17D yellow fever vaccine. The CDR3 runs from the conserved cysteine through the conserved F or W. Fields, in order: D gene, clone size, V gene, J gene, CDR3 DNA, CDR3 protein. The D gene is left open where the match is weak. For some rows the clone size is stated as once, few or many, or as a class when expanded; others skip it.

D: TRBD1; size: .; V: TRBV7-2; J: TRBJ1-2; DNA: TGTGCCAGCACCCCCCGACAGGGGAGGAACTATGGCTACACCTTC; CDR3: CASTPRQGRNYGYTF
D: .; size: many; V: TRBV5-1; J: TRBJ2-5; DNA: TGCGCCAGCAGCAGAAGTAGGGAGACCCAGTACTTC; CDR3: CASSRSRETQYF
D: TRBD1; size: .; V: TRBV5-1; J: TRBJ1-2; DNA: TGCGCCAGCAGCTTGGCGGGACAGGGTGGTGGCTACACCTTC; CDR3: CASSLAGQGGGYTF
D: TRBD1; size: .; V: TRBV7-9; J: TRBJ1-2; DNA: TGTGCCAGCAGCTTAGGCGACAGGGTCCGAGGCTACACCTTC; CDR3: CASSLGDRVRGYTF
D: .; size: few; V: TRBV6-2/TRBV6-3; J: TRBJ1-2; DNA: TGTGCCAGCAGTTACCGGGAAACGGAGGGCTACACCTTC; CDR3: CASSYRETEGYTF
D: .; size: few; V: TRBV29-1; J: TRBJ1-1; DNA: TGCAGCGTTGATATTGGGGGGGGAACTGAAGCTTTCTTT; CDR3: CSVDIGGGTEAFF
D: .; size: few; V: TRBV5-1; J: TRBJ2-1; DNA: TGCGCCAGCAGCTTGGTTCCGGGGAGCTCCTACAATGAGCAGTTCTTC; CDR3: CASSLVPGSSYNEQFF
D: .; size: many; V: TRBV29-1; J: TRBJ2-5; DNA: TGCAGCGTTGTAGGGGCAGAGACCCAGTACTTC; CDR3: CSVVGAETQYF
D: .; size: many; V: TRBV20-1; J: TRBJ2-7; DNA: TGCCGTCTCCGGACTCTCTACGAGCAGTACTTC; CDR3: CRLRTLYEQYF
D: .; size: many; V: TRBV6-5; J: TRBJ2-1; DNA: TGTGCCAGCAGTTATATCAATGAGCAGTTCTTC; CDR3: CASSYINEQFF
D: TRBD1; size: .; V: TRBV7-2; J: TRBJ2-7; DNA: TGTGCCAGCAGCTTACAGGACAGGGGGCTCGAGCAGTACTTC; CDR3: CASSLQDRGLEQYF